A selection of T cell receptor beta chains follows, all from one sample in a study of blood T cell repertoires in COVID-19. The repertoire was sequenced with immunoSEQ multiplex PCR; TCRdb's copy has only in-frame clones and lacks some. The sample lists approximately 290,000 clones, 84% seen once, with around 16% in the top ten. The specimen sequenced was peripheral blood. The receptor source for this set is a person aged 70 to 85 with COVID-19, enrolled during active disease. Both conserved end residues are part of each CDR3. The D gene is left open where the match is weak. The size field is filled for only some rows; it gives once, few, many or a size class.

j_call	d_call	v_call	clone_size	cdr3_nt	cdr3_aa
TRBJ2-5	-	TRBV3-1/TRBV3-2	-	TGTGCCAGCAGGAAGGGAAGACGGACTGGAATCCTTCAAGAGACCCAGTACTTC	CASRKGRRTGILQETQYF
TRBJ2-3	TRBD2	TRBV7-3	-	TGTGCCAGCAGCTTAATGGGACTAGCGGCCTCAGATACGCAGTATTTT	CASSLMGLAASDTQYF
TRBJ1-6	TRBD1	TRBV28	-	TGTGCCAGCACCTCTGTCGGGACAGGGAGATCACCCCTCCACTTT	CASTSVGTGRSPLHF
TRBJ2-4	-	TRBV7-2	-	TGTGCCAGCAGCTTAGATGAGGGAAACATTCAGTACTTC	CASSLDEGNIQYF
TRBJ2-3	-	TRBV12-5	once	TGTGCTAGTGGTCCGGGAACAGATACGCAGTATTTT	CASGPGTDTQYF
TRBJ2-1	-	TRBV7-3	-	TGTGCCAGCAGCTTAACAGGGGGTGAGCAGTTCTTC	CASSLTGGEQFF
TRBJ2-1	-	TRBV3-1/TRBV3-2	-	TGTGCCAGCAGCCAGGGGGGGCAGGTATTTGTGCATGAGCAGTTCTTC	CASSQGGQVFVHEQFF
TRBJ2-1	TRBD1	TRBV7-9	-	TGTGCCAGCAGCGATGGACAGGGGTTCTACAATGAGCAGTTCTTC	CASSDGQGFYNEQFF
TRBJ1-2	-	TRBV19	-	TGTGCCAGTAGTATGGCAGGGGCGTATGGCTACACCTTC	CASSMAGAYGYTF
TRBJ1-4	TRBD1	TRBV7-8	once	TGTGCCAGCAGGCTCCGGGGTACCGGGACAGGGGGTGAAAAACTGTTTTTT	CASRLRGTGTGGEKLFF
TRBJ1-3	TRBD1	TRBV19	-	TGTGCCAGTAGAGGGACAGCGCGCTCTGGAAACACCATATATTTT	CASRGTARSGNTIYF
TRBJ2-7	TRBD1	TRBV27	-	TGTGCCAGCAGTCCAATTCTTGGACAGGGGAGGACCTACGAGCAGTACTTC	CASSPILGQGRTYEQYF
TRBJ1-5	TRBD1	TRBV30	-	TGTGCCCTTTCTCTCCTCCGGGACAGGGGACGGAGCAATCAGCCCCAGCATTTT	CALSLLRDRGRSNQPQHF
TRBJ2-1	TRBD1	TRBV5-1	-	TGCGCCAGCAGTTTAGGACAGGGAGGTGTTGATGAGCAGTTCTTC	CASSLGQGGVDEQFF
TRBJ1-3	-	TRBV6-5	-	TGTGCCAGCAATTCAGGACAAAGCTCTGGAAACACCATATATTTT	CASNSGQSSGNTIYF
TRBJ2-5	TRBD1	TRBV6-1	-	TGTGCCAGCAGTGAGGGGGACAGAATCCAAGAGACCCAGTACTTC	CASSEGDRIQETQYF
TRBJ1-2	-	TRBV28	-	TGTGCCAGCAGCCCCAGTACAGGGTCTGGCTACACCTTC	CASSPSTGSGYTF
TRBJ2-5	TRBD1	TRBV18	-	TGTGCCAGCTCACGCGACAGGGCTGAGACCCAGTACTTC	CASSRDRAETQYF
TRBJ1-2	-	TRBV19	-	TGTGCCAGTAGTACAGGGCACGAAACCGGTGGCTACACCTTC	CASSTGHETGGYTF
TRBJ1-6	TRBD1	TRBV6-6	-	TGTGCCAGCAGTTTCGACAGGGACAACTCACCCCTCCACTTT	CASSFDRDNSPLHF
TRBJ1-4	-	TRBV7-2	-	TGTGCCAGCAGCACCGCGGGGGGCGAGAATGAAAAACTGTTTTTT	CASSTAGGENEKLFF
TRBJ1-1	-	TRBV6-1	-	TGTGCCAGCAGTGATTGGGGGGGGGTAAACACTGAAGCTTTCTTT	CASSDWGGVNTEAFF
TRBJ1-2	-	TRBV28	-	TGTGCCAGCATGGTCCAGGGTGGTTACACCTTC	CASMVQGGYTF
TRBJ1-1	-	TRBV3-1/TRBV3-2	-	TGTGCCAGCAGCCAGAGCTCCATGAACACTGAAGCTTTCTTT	CASSQSSMNTEAFF
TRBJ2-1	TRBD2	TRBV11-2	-	TGTGCCAGCAGCTCCACGACTAGCGGGAATGAGCAGTTCTTC	CASSSTTSGNEQFF
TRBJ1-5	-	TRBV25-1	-	TGTGCCAGCAGTGAATGCTTAGCTGGGAACCTGAGGGCCCAGCATTTT	CASSECLAGNLRAQHF
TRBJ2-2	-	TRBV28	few	TGTGCCATACACACGGGACAGAACACCGGGGAGCTGTTTTTT	CAIHTGQNTGELFF
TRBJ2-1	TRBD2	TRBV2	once	TGTGCCAGCGGGAGCGGGAGGGCTGCCTACAATGAGCAGTTCTTC	CASGSGRAAYNEQFF
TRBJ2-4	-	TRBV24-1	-	TGTGCCACCAGTGATGGACTGACTGCCAAAAACATTCAGTACTTC	CATSDGLTAKNIQYF
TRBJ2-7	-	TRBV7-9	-	TGTGCCAGCAGCGGCGGACAGCTATCCTACGAGCAGTACTTC	CASSGGQLSYEQYF
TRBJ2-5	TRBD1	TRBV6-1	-	TGTGCCAGCAGTGAAGGCGTGGCAGGGGGCAAGACCCAGTACTTC	CASSEGVAGGKTQYF
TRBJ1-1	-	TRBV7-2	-	TGTGCCAGCAGCTTAGAAGTTTGGGGGCGTTTCGAGAACACTGAAGCTTTCTTT	CASSLEVWGRFENTEAFF
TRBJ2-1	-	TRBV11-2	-	TGTGCCAGCAGCCACGGGAACAATGAGCAGTTCTTC	CASSHGNNEQFF
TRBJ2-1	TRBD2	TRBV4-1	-	TGCGCCAGCAGCCTGGGACTAGCGGGAGTCGGTGAGCAGTTCTTC	CASSLGLAGVGEQFF
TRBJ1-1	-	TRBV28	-	TGTGCCAGCAGTAGCTCTCTTGGGAGGTACACTGAAGCTTTCTTT	CASSSSLGRYTEAFF
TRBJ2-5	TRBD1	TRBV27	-	TGTGCCAGCAGTTTATCAGGACAGGGGTCTAGGGAGACCCAGTACTTC	CASSLSGQGSRETQYF
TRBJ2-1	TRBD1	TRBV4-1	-	TGCGCCAGCAGCCGATCTATTGGACAGGGTCGAAATGAGCAGTTCTTC	CASSRSIGQGRNEQFF
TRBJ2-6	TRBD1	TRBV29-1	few	TGCAGCGTTGGTGCGACAGGGGCCTCTGGGGCCAACGTCCTGACTTTC	CSVGATGASGANVLTF
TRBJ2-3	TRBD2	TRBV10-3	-	TGTGCCGGACAAGCGGGAAGCACAGATACGCAGTATTTT	CAGQAGSTDTQYF
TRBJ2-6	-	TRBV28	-	TGTGCCAGCAGTATATCTGGGGCCAACGTCCTGACTTTC	CASSISGANVLTF
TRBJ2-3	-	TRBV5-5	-	TGTGCCAGCAGCTTGGACCAGACAGCCAACACAGATACGCAGTATTTT	CASSLDQTANTDTQYF
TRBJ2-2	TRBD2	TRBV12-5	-	TGTGCTAGTGGTTTCGGGCTAGCGGGGACCGATGGGGAGCTGTTTTTT	CASGFGLAGTDGELFF
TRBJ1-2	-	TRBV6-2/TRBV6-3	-	TGTGCCAGCAGTTCGCGGTTTAAAGGAGATCCCGGCTACACCTTC	CASSSRFKGDPGYTF
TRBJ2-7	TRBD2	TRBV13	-	TGTGCCAGCAGCCCGACTAGCGGCCTGTCCTACGAGCAGTACTTC	CASSPTSGLSYEQYF
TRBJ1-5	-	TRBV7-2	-	TGTGCCAGCAGCTTGGACGGGGGTGGTTATCAGCCCCAGCATTTT	CASSLDGGGYQPQHF
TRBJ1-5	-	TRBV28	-	TGTGCCAGCTCCCCAGGGAATCAGCCCCAGCATTTT	CASSPGNQPQHF
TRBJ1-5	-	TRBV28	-	TGTGCCAGCAGTCCCCGGCGGGGATTCGGCAATCAGCCCCAGCATTTT	CASSPRRGFGNQPQHF
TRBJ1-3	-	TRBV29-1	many	TGCAGCGTTACAGGGCTTGGAAACACCATATATTTT	CSVTGLGNTIYF
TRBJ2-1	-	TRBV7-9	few	TGTGCCAGCAGCTTAGGGGTCGGCGGGATAGGCAATGAGCAGTTCTTC	CASSLGVGGIGNEQFF
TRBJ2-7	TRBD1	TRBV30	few	TGTGCCTGGAGTAATGCCAGACAGGGCCCTCTAAAGCAGTACTTC	CAWSNARQGPLKQYF
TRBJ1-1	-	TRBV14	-	TGTGCCAGCAGCCAAGGTCTAAAGGCGGGTAACACTGAAGCTTTCTTT	CASSQGLKAGNTEAFF
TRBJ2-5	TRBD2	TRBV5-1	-	TGCGCCAGCAGATTAGCGGGGAAAGAGACCCAGTACTTC	CASRLAGKETQYF
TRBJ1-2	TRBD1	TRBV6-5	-	TGTGCCAGCGCCTATACAGGGGACTATGGCTACACCTTC	CASAYTGDYGYTF
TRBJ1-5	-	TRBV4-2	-	TGTGCCAGCAGCCAGGAAATGGGGCCCAATCAGCCCCAGCATTTT	CASSQEMGPNQPQHF
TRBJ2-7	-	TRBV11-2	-	TGTGCCAGCAGCCCCATGGCCCCATCCTACGAGCAGTACTTC	CASSPMAPSYEQYF